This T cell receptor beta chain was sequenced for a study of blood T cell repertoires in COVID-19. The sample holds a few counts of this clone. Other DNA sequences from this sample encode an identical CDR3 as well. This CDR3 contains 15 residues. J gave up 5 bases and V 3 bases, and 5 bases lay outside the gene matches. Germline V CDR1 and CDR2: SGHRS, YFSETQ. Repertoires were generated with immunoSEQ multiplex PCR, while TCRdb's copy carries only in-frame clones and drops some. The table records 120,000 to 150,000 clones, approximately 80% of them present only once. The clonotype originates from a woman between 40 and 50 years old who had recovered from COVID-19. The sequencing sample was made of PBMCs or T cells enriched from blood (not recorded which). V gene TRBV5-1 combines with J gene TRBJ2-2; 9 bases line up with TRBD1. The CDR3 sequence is CASSSGQGGTGELFF. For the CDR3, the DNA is TGCGCCAGCAGCTCGGGACAGGGAGGTACCGGGGAGCTGTTTTTT.